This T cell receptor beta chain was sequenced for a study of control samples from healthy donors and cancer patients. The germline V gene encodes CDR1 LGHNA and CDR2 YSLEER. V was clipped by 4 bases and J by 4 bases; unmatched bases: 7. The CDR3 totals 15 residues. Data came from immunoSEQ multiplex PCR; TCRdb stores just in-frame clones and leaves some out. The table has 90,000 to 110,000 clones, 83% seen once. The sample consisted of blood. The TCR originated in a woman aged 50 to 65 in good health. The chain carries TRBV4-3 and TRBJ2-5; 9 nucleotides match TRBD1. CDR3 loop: CASSRTRTGAETQYF. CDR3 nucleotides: TGCGCCAGCAGCCGAACCAGGACAGGGGCAGAGACCCAGTACTTC.